This passage covers 9 T cell receptor beta chains from one sample sequenced in a study of post-analysis software for immune sequencing data. Study outcomes and limitations: Higher frequency in patients than in controls was seen for about five TRBV segments, with TRBV5-6, TRBV5-1 and TRBV20-1 among them.

These TCRs' antigens remain unknown. Prepared libraries of TCR beta cDNA carried unique molecular identifiers. Each CDR3 protein gets one entry after TCRdb re-called the PCR reads with MiXCR. The sample records about 620,000 distinct CDR3 sequences, about 44% being singletons. The sequencing sample was made of blood. The receptors originated from a girl aged 5-17 years with multiple sclerosis.

The J gene is TRBJ2-7, the V gene TRBV25-1; no firm D call. Trimming removed 2 bases at V and 2 bases at J, with 10 bases between. CDR3 length equals 14 residues. Per germline, CDR1 MGHDK and CDR2 SYGVNS. The CDR3 is CASSEVGRTYEQYF. CDR3 coding DNA: TGTGCCAGCAGTGAAGTGGGCAGAACCTACGAGCAGTACTTC.

The V call is TRBV29-1, the J call TRBJ2-1; D possibly corresponds to TRBD2 (5 bases). Trimming removed 0 bases at V and 10 bases at J, with 22 bases between. Germline V gives CDR1 SQVTM, CDR2 ANQGSEA. The CDR3 is 16 residues long. The CDR3 protein is CSVEDLVGLPSSEQFF. CDR3 bases: TGCAGCGTTGAAGATCTGGTCGGACTCCCGTCGAGCGAGCAGTTCTTC.

This chain connects TRBV5-1 to TRBJ2-3; 12 bases align to TRBD1. With V trimmed by 0 bases and J by 4 bases, 12 bases remained unmatched. The CDR3 is 19 residues long. Germline lookup yields CDR1 SGHRS and CDR2 YFSETQ. CDR3 sequence: CASSLDTGQGASSADTQYF. CDR3 in DNA: TGCGCCAGCAGCTTGGATACGGGACAGGGGGCGTCTAGTGCAGATACGCAGTATTTT. The whole variable domain, filled in from reference TRBV5-1 and TRBJ2-3, reads KAGVTQTPRYLIKTRGQQVTLSCSPISGHRSVSWYQQTPGQGLQFLFEYFSETQRNKGNFPGRFSGRQFSNSRSEMNVSTLELGDSALYLCASSLDTGQGASSADTQYFGPGTRLTVL.

V and J are TRBV11-2 and TRBJ2-5; D remains ambiguous. The germline CDR1 and CDR2 sequences are SGHAT and FQNNGV. The CDR3 is 12 residues long. V dropped 3 bases and J dropped 11 bases, with 13 bases sitting between them. CDR3 in amino acids: CASSFSWSEQYF. The DNA of the CDR3 is TGTGCCAGCAGCTTCAGCTGGAGTGAGCAGTACTTC.

The chain has TRBV29-1 and TRBJ2-3; 8 nucleotides align to TRBD1. This CDR3 has 14 amino acids. CDR1 SQVTM and CDR2 ANQGSEA come from the germline V gene. V shed 6 bases, J shed 0 bases, and the junction held 5 bases outside the gene matches. The CDR3 here is CSVQQGGSTDTQYF. The CDR3 region has the DNA TGCAGCGTCCAACAGGGGGGAAGCACAGATACGCAGTATTTT.

The CDR3 loop reads CASSARDRGRLFLGYTF. The CDR3 DNA reads as TGTGCCAGCAGTGCCCGAGACAGGGGCCGACTTTTCCTCGGCTACACCTTC. The chain carries TRBV6-1 and TRBJ1-2; 8 bases match TRBD1. Germline V gene lookup returns CDR1 MNHNS and CDR2 SASEGT. This CDR3 comprises 17 residues. With 4 bases clipped from V and 8 bases from J, the junction kept 18 bases outside the gene matches.

CDR3 in DNA: TGTGCCAGCAGCGCACCTAGCGGGGGTTCCCACGAGCAGTACTTC. As protein: CASSAPSGGSHEQYF. The chain is built from TRBV7-9 and TRBJ2-4; 10 nucleotides agree with TRBD2. The J call is in doubt because the DNA end fits TRBJ2-7 better. CDR1 is SEHNR, CDR2 FQNEAQ, per germline (reference sequence). This CDR3 comprises 15 residues.

The genes are TRBV7-3 and TRBJ2-3; 7 bases align to TRBD1. Trimming at V came to 5 bases and at J to 1 base, leaving 9 bases not matched to a gene. Germline CDR1 SGHTA, CDR2 FQGTGA. CDR3 size: 16 residues. Here the CDR3 reads CASSLRDRRGTDTQYF. The CDR3 nucleotides read TGTGCCAGCAGCCTCAGGGACAGACGAGGCACAGATACGCAGTATTTT.

This clonotype showed up just a few times. The chain has TRBV6-5 and TRBJ2-1; D gene unclear. The ends were cut back, 2 bases at V and 5 bases at J, with 10 bases in the middle. Germline V gene lookup returns CDR1 MNHEY and CDR2 SVGAGI. The CDR3 contains 14 residues. Here the CDR3 reads CASSYRMTHNEQFF. CDR3 DNA sequence: TGTGCCAGCAGTTACAGAATGACCCACAATGAGCAGTTCTTC.